This T cell receptor beta chain emerged from a study of a mutant IDH1 vaccine in newly diagnosed glioma. Time point reported: week 47, end of study. Vaccination used 300 ug of mutant IDH1 20-mer peptide per dose, with topical imiquimod. Patients came in for eight vaccinations, in weeks 1, 3, 5, 7, 11, 15, 19 and 23. Trimming took 6 bases from V and 5 from J; bases not matched to a gene: 10. The germline V gene encodes CDR1 LNHDA and CDR2 SQIVND (reference sequence). CDR3 length equals 15 residues. Generated by immunoSEQ multiplex PCR, the TCRdb table keeps only in-frame clones and is missing some. The table lists tens of thousands of clones, 83% of them singletons. On this clone: Its antigen is not identified.

General observations from the study: Vaccination induced immune responses in over 85% of patients.

The sequence came from a man between 25 and 39 years old with glioma. The sequences come from PBMCs, collected from a glioma patient whose treatment included an IDH1 peptide vaccine. V and J are TRBV19 and TRBJ2-5; the match to TRBD2 covers 9 bases. As DNA, the CDR3 is TGTGCCAGTAGCCCTCTGGGCGGGGGGGTGGAGACCCAGTACTTC. Amino acids: CASSPLGGGVETQYF.